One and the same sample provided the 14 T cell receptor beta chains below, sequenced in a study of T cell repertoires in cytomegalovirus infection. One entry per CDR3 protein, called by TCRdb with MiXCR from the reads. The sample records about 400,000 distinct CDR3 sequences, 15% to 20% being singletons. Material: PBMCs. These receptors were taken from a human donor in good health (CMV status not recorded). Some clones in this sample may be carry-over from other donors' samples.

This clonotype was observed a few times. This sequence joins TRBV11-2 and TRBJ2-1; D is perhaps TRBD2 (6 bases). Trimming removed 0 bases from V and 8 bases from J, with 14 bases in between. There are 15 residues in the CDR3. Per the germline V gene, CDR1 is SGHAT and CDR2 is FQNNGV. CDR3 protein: CASSLDGGVGDEQFF. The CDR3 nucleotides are TGTGCCAGCAGCTTAGATGGCGGGGTGGGGGATGAGCAGTTCTTC.

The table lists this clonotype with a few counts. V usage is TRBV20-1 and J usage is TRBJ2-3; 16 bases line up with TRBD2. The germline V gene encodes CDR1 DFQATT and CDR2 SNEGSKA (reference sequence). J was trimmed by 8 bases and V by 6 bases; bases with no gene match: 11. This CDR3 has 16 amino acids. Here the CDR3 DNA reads TGCAGTGCAGAGGGACTAGCGGGGGGGCCTCAGGGTACGCAGTATTTT. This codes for CSAEGLAGGPQGTQYF.

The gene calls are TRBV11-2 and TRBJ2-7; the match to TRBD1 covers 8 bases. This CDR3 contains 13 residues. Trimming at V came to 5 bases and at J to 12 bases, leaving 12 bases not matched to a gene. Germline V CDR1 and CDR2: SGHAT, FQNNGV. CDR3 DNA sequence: TGTGCCAGCAGCCCTAGAGTACAGGGGGGAACGTACTTC. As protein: CASSPRVQGGTYF.

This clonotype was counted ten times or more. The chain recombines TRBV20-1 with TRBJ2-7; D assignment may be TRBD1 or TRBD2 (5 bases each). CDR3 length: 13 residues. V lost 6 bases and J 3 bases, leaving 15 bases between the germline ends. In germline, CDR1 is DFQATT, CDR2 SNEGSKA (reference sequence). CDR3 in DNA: TGCAGTGCCCCCGGGACGGTGAACTACGAGCAGTACTTC. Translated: CSAPGTVNYEQYF.

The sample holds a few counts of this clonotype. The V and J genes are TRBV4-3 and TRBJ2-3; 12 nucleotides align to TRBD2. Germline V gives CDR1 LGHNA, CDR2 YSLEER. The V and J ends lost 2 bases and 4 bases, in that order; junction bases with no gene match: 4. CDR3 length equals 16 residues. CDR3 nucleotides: TGCGCCAGCAGCCAAAGACTAGCGGGAGTGCCAGATACGCAGTATTTT. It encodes CASSQRLAGVPDTQYF.

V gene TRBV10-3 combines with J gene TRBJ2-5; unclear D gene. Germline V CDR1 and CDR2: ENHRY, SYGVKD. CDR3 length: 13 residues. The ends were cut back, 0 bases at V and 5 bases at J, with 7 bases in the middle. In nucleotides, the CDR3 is TGTGCCATCAGTGAGTCGAGTGTGGAGACCCAGTACTTC. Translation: CAISESSVETQYF.

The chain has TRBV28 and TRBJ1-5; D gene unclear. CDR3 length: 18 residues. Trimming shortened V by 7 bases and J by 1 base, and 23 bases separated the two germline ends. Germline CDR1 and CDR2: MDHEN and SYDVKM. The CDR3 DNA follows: TGTGCCAGCAATACTATCCGGGCCGCACCATCGAGCAATCAGCCCCAGCATTTT. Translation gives CASNTIRAAPSSNQPQHF. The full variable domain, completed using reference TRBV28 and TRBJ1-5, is DVKVTQSSRYLVKRTGEKVFLECVQDMDHENMFWYRQDPGLGLRLIYFSYDVKMKEKGDIPEGYSVSREKKERFSLILESASTNQTSMYLCASNTIRAAPSSNQPQHFGDGTRLSIL.

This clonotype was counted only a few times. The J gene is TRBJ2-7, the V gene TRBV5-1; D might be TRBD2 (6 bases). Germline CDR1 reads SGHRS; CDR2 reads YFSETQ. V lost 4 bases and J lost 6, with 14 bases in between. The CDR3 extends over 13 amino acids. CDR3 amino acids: CASSPAGSGEQYF. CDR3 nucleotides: TGCGCCAGCAGCCCCGCGGGGAGCGGCGAGCAGTACTTC.

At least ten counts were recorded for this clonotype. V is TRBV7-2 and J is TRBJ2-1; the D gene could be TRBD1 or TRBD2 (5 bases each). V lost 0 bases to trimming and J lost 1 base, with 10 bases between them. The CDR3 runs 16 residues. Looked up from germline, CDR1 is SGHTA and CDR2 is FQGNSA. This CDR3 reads CASSLAGTASYNEQFF. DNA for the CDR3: TGTGCCAGCAGCTTAGCCGGGACCGCGTCCTACAATGAGCAGTTCTTC.

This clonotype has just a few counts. CDR3 amino acids: CASSLRGGAEETQYF. The CDR3 DNA follows: TGTGCCAGCAGTTTAAGAGGGGGGGCCGAGGAGACCCAGTACTTC. The rearrangement uses TRBV28 and TRBJ2-5; perhaps TRBD2 as D (7 bases). CDR1 is MDHEN, CDR2 SYDVKM, per germline. Trimming took off 2 bases at V and 5 bases at J, with 15 bases between the two ends. There are 15 residues in the CDR3.

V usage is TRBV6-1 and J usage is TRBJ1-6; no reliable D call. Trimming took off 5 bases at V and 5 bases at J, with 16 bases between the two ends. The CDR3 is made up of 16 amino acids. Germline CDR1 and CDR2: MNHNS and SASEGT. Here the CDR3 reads CASSYGWEIDNSPLHF. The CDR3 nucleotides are TGTGCCAGCAGTTACGGGTGGGAGATCGATAATTCACCCCTCCACTTT.

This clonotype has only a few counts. The DNA for the CDR3 is TGCAGTGCCCCAGCATCGAGTCCCTCCTACAATGAGCAGTTCTTC. It specifies CSAPASSPSYNEQFF. The chain joins TRBV20-1 to TRBJ2-1; D is unresolved. This CDR3 contains 15 residues. V dropped 6 bases and J dropped 0 bases, with 15 bases sitting between them. The germline CDR1 and CDR2 sequences are DFQATT and SNEGSKA (reference sequence).

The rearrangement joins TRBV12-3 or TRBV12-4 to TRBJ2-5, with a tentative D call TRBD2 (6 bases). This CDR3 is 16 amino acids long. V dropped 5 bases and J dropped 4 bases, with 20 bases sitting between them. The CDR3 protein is CASSRWITPGGETQYF. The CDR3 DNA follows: TGTGCCAGCAGTCGGTGGATCACCCCCGGGGGAGAGACCCAGTACTTC.

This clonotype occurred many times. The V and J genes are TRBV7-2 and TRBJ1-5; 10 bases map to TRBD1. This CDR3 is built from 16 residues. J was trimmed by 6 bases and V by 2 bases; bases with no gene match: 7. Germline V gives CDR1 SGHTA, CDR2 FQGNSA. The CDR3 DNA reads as TGTGCCAGCAGCTTATCCCGGGACAGGGGTACTCAGCCCCAGCATTTT. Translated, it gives CASSLSRDRGTQPQHF.